Reported below is one TCR beta chain. Germline V gene data show CDR1 as SGHRS and CDR2 as YFSETQ. This CDR3 has 14 residues. The ends were cut back, 1 base at V and 6 bases at J, with 12 bases in the middle. This record comes from a study of blood T cell repertoires in COVID-19. Study information: Both acute and convalescent COVID-19 samples were obtained from the United States, Italy and Spain.

Per the study methods: Amplification with reference gene primers provided the estimates of nucleated cell counts. Clones were sequenced by immunoSEQ multiplex PCR, and TCRdb holds only the in-frame ones, with some missing. The V and J calls and clone size are taken from that table; D and trimming were inferred from the DNA. The sample contains some 96,000 clones, roughly nine tenths of which appear only once. The sequencing input was peripheral blood. The chain carries TRBV5-1 and TRBJ2-3; D may be TRBD1 (6 bases). The TCR sequence derives from a man aged 50 to 59 with active COVID-19. Here the CDR3 reads CASSLLGARDTQYF. CDR3 bases: TGCGCCAGCAGCTTGTTGGGGGCGAGGGATACGCAGTATTTT.